Below, 22 T cell receptor beta chains from the same sample are listed, as sequenced in a study of T-cell reconstitution after alpha-beta-depleted transplantation in children (dated by TCRdb to 2016 to 2017). The library was generated by PCR. Sequencing was carried out with an Illumina HiSeq 2500. TCR libraries were prepared with molecular barcoding, using unique molecular identifiers to normalize TCRbeta repertoire quantification. TCRdb applied fastp at Q25 and MiXCR to the public reads, then kept only in-frame beta chains. CDR3 protein sequences are deduplicated, and each keeps its most common genes and DNA. The sample contains about 150,000 distinct CDR3 sequences, around 10% of them found a single time. Jointly, the top ten make up 13% of the sample. The sample's treatment or condition label, decoded: allogeneic hematopoietic cell transplantation with graft depleted of TCRalphabeta T cells and CD19 B cells.

The sequencing used PBMCs, collected before TCRalphabeta/CD19-depleted stem cell transplant. These TCRs come from a boy between 2 and 15 years old with acute myeloid leukemia, due to receive a stem cell transplant.

This clonotype appeared many times. The rearrangement links TRBV3-1 to TRBJ2-3, with TRBD2 matching over 11 bases. This CDR3 comprises 16 residues. The germline V gene has CDR1 LGHDT and CDR2 YNNKEL (reference sequence). V lost 1 base and J lost 6; bases outside the gene matches: 6. The CDR3 sequence: CASSQVASGRLDTQYF. DNA for the CDR3: TGTGCCAGCAGCCAAGTAGCTAGCGGGAGGCTTGATACGCAGTATTTT.

This clonotype was detected many times. The DNA of the CDR3 is TGTGCCTTACTAGCGGGAGCTGACAATGAGCAGTTCTTC. This gives the protein CALLAGADNEQFF. The chain joins TRBV30 to TRBJ2-1; 11 nucleotides agree with TRBD2. This CDR3 contains 13 residues. Germline V gene data show CDR1 as GTSNPN and CDR2 as SVGIG (reference sequence). Trimming cost V 7 bases and J 5 bases; bases outside gene matches: 4.

This clonotype was found many times. In nucleotides, the CDR3 is TGTGCCAGCAGTTTCCGCAGGGCACTTGGAAACACCATATATTTT. Translating it yields CASSFRRALGNTIYF. The gene calls are TRBV27 and TRBJ1-3; D might be TRBD1 (5 bases). Germline CDR1 MNHEY, CDR2 SMNVEV (reference sequence). CDR3 length: 15 residues. The V and J ends lost 3 bases and 3 bases respectively, with 12 bases between them.

This clonotype was counted ten times or more. The chain combines TRBV18 with TRBJ2-1; 10 bases match TRBD1. V shed 3 bases and J 7 bases; nucleotides not matched to a gene: 3. CDR1 is KGHSH, CDR2 LQKENI, per germline. There are 14 residues in the CDR3. The CDR3, as DNA: TGTGCCAGCTCACCCGGGACAGGGGAGAATGAGCAGTTCTTC. Translated, it gives CASSPGTGENEQFF.

The sample holds many counts of this clonotype. The chain has TRBV6-1 and TRBJ2-7; no firm D call. The V end was cut by 2 bases, the J end by 2 bases, with 7 bases between. CDR1 and CDR2 from the germline V gene are MNHNS and SASEGT. The length of the CDR3 is 13 residues. For the CDR3, the DNA is TGTGCCAGCAGTGAATGGGCCACCTACGAGCAGTACGTC. Protein sequence: CASSEWATYEQYV.

This clonotype was seen ten or more times. The chain employs TRBV28 and TRBJ2-2; 8 bases map to TRBD2. Germline assignment: CDR1 MDHEN and CDR2 SYDVKM. This CDR3 region has 16 residues. The junction had 9 bases not matched to a gene; V was cut back by 6 bases and J by 3 bases. CDR3 nucleotides: TGTGCCAGCAGAGACCGAGCGGGAGAGGACACCGGGGAGCTGTTTTTT. Translation: CASRDRAGEDTGELFF.

This clonotype showed up many times. This sequence joins TRBV20-1 and TRBJ1-2; D perhaps matches TRBD1 (6 bases). The CDR3 covers 12 residues. CDR1 and CDR2 from the germline V gene are DFQATT and SNEGSKA (reference sequence). V was pared by 3 bases and J by 2 bases, with 7 bases between. This CDR3 is CSASRGNYGYTF. CDR3 nucleotide sequence: TGCAGTGCTAGCAGGGGAAACTATGGCTACACCTTC.

This chain uses TRBV29-1 with TRBJ2-7, with TRBD2 identical over 13 bases. The germline V gene encodes CDR1 SQVTM and CDR2 ANQGSEA. The ends lost 5 bases at V and 0 bases at J; junction bases unmatched: 1. This CDR3 has 14 amino acids. CDR3 region: CSVRTSGSSYEQYF. CDR3 in DNA: TGCAGCGTTAGGACTAGCGGGAGCTCCTACGAGCAGTACTTC.

This clonotype was seen ten or more times. The J gene is TRBJ1-4, the V gene TRBV7-3; TRBD1 aligns across 7 bases. The length of the CDR3 is 15 residues. J was trimmed by 7 bases and V by 5 bases; bases with no gene match: 10. CDR1 SGHTA and CDR2 FQGTGA come from the germline V gene. The CDR3 DNA sequence: TGTGCCAGCAGCCCAGGGGGGGGGCTTGGTGAAAAACTGTTTTTT. Amino acids: CASSPGGGLGEKLFF. The variable domain in full, with the rest retrieved from reference TRBV7-3 and TRBJ1-4, is GAGVSQTPSNKVTEKGKYVELRCDPISGHTALYWYRQSLGQGPEFLIYFQGTGAADDSGLPNDRFFAVRPEGSVSTLKIQRTERGDSAVYLCASSPGGGLGEKLFFGSGTQLSVL.

This clonotype was observed many times. The CDR3 coding sequence is TGCAGCGTTGGAGCGGGACAGCTCTCTGGGGCCAACGTCCTGACTTTC. Protein product: CSVGAGQLSGANVLTF. V gene TRBV29-1 combines with J gene TRBJ2-6, with D possibly being TRBD1 or TRBD2 (7 bases each). Germline lookup yields CDR1 SQVTM and CDR2 ANQGSEA. V lost 4 bases, J lost 0 bases, and 13 bases lay in between. There are 16 residues in the CDR3.

At least ten counts were recorded for this clonotype. V and J are TRBV28 and TRBJ2-2; possible D gene TRBD1, 6 bases. V shed 7 bases and J shed 2 bases, with 11 bases lying between them. The germline V gene encodes CDR1 MDHEN and CDR2 SYDVKM. This CDR3 has 14 amino acids. CDR3 DNA: TGTGCCAGCAAACGAGGGGGTAACACCGGGGAGCTGTTTTTT. Its protein product is CASKRGGNTGELFF.

This clonotype was picked up many times. The J gene is TRBJ1-1, the V gene TRBV5-1; D is undetermined. The CDR3 is made up of 13 amino acids. From germline, CDR1 is SGHRS and CDR2 YFSETQ. V was trimmed by 4 bases and J by 1 base, leaving 8 bases between them. The CDR3 loop is CASSVQPNTEAFF. The CDR3 DNA reads TGCGCCAGCAGCGTTCAGCCGAACACTGAAGCTTTCTTT.

This clonotype was seen many times. The chain has TRBV24-1 and TRBJ2-5, with 7 bases matching TRBD2. Germline-derived CDR1 and CDR2 are KGHDR and SFDVKD. V lost 10 bases, J lost 3 bases, and 10 bases stayed unmatched. CDR3 length equals 14 residues. The DNA for the CDR3 is TGTGCCACGGAGGGGAGGGAGGGAGAAGAGACCCAGTACTTC. Amino acid sequence: CATEGREGEETQYF.

The table lists this clonotype with many counts. Written as DNA, the CDR3 is TGCGCCAGCAGCCAAGAATTAGGGGTCCGGAATCAGCCCCAGCATTTT. Its translation: CASSQELGVRNQPQHF. The chain recombines TRBV4-1 with TRBJ1-5, with D perhaps TRBD1 (5 bases). This CDR3 has 16 residues. Germline V CDR1 and CDR2: MGHRA, YSYEKL. Trimming pared 0 bases from V and 4 bases from J, leaving 13 bases between.

This clonotype was counted at least ten times. V usage is TRBV5-1 and J usage is TRBJ2-5; tentative D call: TRBD1 (6 bases). Trimming pared 0 bases from V and 4 bases from J, leaving 16 bases between. Germline CDR1 and CDR2: SGHRS and YFSETQ. This CDR3 has 16 amino acids. CDR3 in DNA: TGCGCCAGCAGCTTGGGCGTGGGCCGAGGGGGAGAGACCCAGTACTTC. The encoded protein is CASSLGVGRGGETQYF.

This clonotype was observed at least ten times. The chain employs TRBV3-1 and TRBJ1-2; D ambiguous. The V and J ends lost 4 bases and 2 bases respectively, with 11 bases between them. Germline lookup yields CDR1 LGHDT and CDR2 YNNKEL (reference sequence). This CDR3 spans 14 amino acids. The CDR3 loop is CASSPSAPNYGYTF. The CDR3 DNA reads TGTGCCAGCAGCCCGTCGGCACCCAACTATGGCTACACCTTC.

This clonotype was observed at least ten times. V is TRBV5-1 and J is TRBJ1-2, with D perhaps matching TRBD1 (5 bases). This CDR3 region has 15 residues. Between the trimmed V and J ends, which lost 0 bases and 4 bases, there was a span of 13 bases. Germline-derived CDR1 and CDR2 are SGHRS and YFSETQ. The CDR3 is CASSLGHGTSYGYTF. CDR3 DNA sequence: TGCGCCAGCAGCTTGGGCCACGGGACCTCCTATGGCTACACCTTC.

This clonotype was seen at least ten times. The CDR3 sequence: CSARGTGGRLTDTQYF. The CDR3 nucleotides read TGCAGTGCTAGAGGGACAGGGGGGAGGTTGACAGATACGCAGTATTTT. V usage is TRBV20-1 and J usage is TRBJ2-3; 10 nucleotides match TRBD1. With V trimmed by 1 base and J by 3 bases, 7 bases remained unmatched. CDR1 and CDR2 from the germline V gene are DFQATT and SNEGSKA (reference sequence). The CDR3 is made up of 16 amino acids.

This clonotype has ten or more counts. The chain carries TRBV20-1 and TRBJ1-1; tentative D call: TRBD1 (5 bases). V lost 3 bases, J lost 1 base, and 12 bases lay in between. The germline CDR1 and CDR2 sequences are DFQATT and SNEGSKA (reference sequence). This CDR3 has 14 amino acids. CDR3 amino acids: CSARRGSGNTEAFF. The CDR3 DNA reads as TGCAGTGCTAGGAGGGGATCAGGGAACACTGAAGCTTTCTTT.

This clonotype showed up many times. The J gene is TRBJ2-1, the V gene TRBV3-1; 13 nucleotides match TRBD2. V gave up 6 bases and J gave up 4 bases; unmatched junction bases: 6. This CDR3 comprises 16 residues. In germline, CDR1 is LGHDT, CDR2 YNNKEL (reference sequence). The DNA of the CDR3 is TGTGCCAGCAGTCCTGGACTAGCGGGGGAGTACAATGAGCAGTTCTTC. This gives the protein CASSPGLAGEYNEQFF.

The chain is built from TRBV2 and TRBJ1-4; D is uncertain. CDR1 is SNHLY and CDR2 is FYNNEI in the germline V gene. V gave up 5 bases and J gave up 7 bases, with 17 bases separating them. The CDR3 is made up of 15 amino acids. As DNA, the CDR3 is TGTGCCAGCAGTACCAACCCTGGTAGTAGTGAAAAACTGTTTTTT. Its translation is CASSTNPGSSEKLFF.

This clonotype showed up many times. The chain uses TRBV20-1 and TRBJ1-1; TRBD1 matches 10 bases. J gave up 9 bases and V 3 bases, and 7 bases lay outside the gene matches. Germline V gene lookup returns CDR1 DFQATT and CDR2 SNEGSKA (reference sequence). The CDR3 runs to 13 residues. The DNA of the CDR3 is TGCAGTGCTAGTTCCCTAGACAGGGGGCAAGCTTTCTTT. It yields the protein CSASSLDRGQAFF.